A single sample is the source of the 24 T cell receptor beta chains below, sequenced in a study of beta chain features in type 1 diabetes. Study-wide results and caveats: All four CD4+ subsets of Type 1 diabetes patients contained TCRB CDR3s that were moderately but significantly shorter.

Reverse transcribing all isolated RNA meant expressed TCRB transcripts were sequenced. Method: immunoSEQ multiplex PCR; TCRdb's copy keeps in-frame clones and lacks some. The table includes tens of thousands of clones, 52% detected once. No antigen is known for these receptors. The specimen was Tregs from blood. These receptors all come from a woman in her thirties or forties with type 1 diabetes.

The chain has TRBV19 and TRBJ1-5; a possible D gene is TRBD1 (5 bases). Germline values: CDR1 LNHDA, CDR2 SQIVND (reference sequence). The V gene lost 3 bases and the J gene lost 0 bases, with 9 bases spanning the gap. This CDR3 is built from 15 residues. The CDR3 region is CASSIGGSSNQPQHF. For the CDR3, the DNA is TGTGCCAGTAGTATCGGGGGGAGTAGCAATCAGCCCCAGCATTTT.

The genes are TRBV14 and TRBJ2-2; no definite D call. Deletions cut 4 bases from V and 0 bases from J, with 12 bases between. The CDR3 contains 16 residues. The germline gives CDR1 SGHDN, CDR2 FVKESK. CDR3 sequence (DNA): TGTGCCAGCAGCCGATATCTAACTACGAACACCGGGGAGCTGTTTTTT. Translated: CASSRYLTTNTGELFF.

The chain joins TRBV7-2 to TRBJ1-1; D uncertain. The V and J ends lost 5 bases and 5 bases respectively, with 9 bases between them. The CDR3 runs to 12 residues. CDR1 SGHTA and CDR2 FQGNSA come from the germline V gene. The CDR3 loop reads CASSQVETEAFF. The CDR3 nucleotides are TGTGCCAGCAGCCAGGTGGAAACTGAAGCTTTCTTT.

The genes are TRBV5-1 and TRBJ1-5; D is unclear. V lost 4 bases and J lost 7, with 18 bases in between. The CDR3 length is 15 residues. Germline V lookup: CDR1 SGHRS, CDR2 YFSETQ. The CDR3 protein is CASSAEGRIDQPQHF. The CDR3, as DNA: TGCGCCAGCAGCGCCGAGGGCCGAATAGACCAGCCCCAGCATTTT.

The V call is TRBV10-3, the J call TRBJ2-3, with TRBD1 as a possible D gene (6 bases). There are 14 residues in the CDR3. The germline CDR1 and CDR2 sequences are ENHRY and SYGVKD. V shed 3 bases and J shed 6 bases, with 13 bases lying between them. CDR3 region: CAISDPQGWDTQYF. CDR3 nucleotide sequence: TGTGCCATCAGTGATCCACAGGGATGGGATACGCAGTATTTT.

This clone was observed a single time. The CDR3 DNA sequence: TGCGCCAGCAGTCCACGAGAGACAGGGACTTCTGGGGCCAACGTCCTGACTTTC. Translating gives CASSPRETGTSGANVLTF. The rearrangement joins TRBV10-2 to TRBJ2-6; tentative D call: TRBD1 (7 bases). This CDR3 spans 18 amino acids. The V gene lost 5 bases and the J gene lost 1 base, with 18 bases spanning the gap. CDR1 and CDR2 from the germline V gene are WSHSY and SAAADI.

The V gene is TRBV6-1, the J gene TRBJ2-3, with D possibly TRBD2 on 6 matching bases. CDR1 is MNHNS, CDR2 SASEGT, per germline. The CDR3 has 14 amino acids. Trimming cost V 5 bases and J 4 bases, with 13 bases left between them. CDR3 loop: CASSQRVISDTQYF. As DNA, the CDR3 is TGTGCCAGCAGTCAGCGGGTTATTTCAGATACGCAGTATTTT.

This chain connects TRBV7-2 to TRBJ2-7; no firm D call. The CDR3 is 14 residues long. The germline V gene has CDR1 SGHTA and CDR2 FQGNSA. V shed 1 base and J shed 7 bases, with 14 bases lying between them. This CDR3 is CASSLGWQAREQYF. The CDR3 DNA follows: TGTGCCAGCAGCTTAGGGTGGCAGGCCAGGGAGCAGTACTTC.

The V gene is TRBV7-3, the J gene TRBJ2-1; D perhaps matches TRBD1 (5 bases). V gave up 5 bases and J gave up 2 bases, with 7 bases separating them. Germline assignment: CDR1 SGHTA and CDR2 FQGTGA. The CDR3 length is 13 residues. DNA of the CDR3: TGTGCCAGCAGCCAAGGGGCCTACAATGAGCAGTTCTTC. Encoded protein: CASSQGAYNEQFF.

J is TRBJ1-4 and V is TRBV5-1; TRBD1 aligns across 10 bases. V dropped 1 base and J dropped 0; count of bases not matched to a gene: 9. Germline values: CDR1 SGHRS, CDR2 YFSETQ. The CDR3 is 19 residues long. CDR3 in amino acids: CASSLRGQGGTATNEKLFF. The CDR3 DNA follows: TGCGCCAGCAGCTTGCGCGGACAGGGGGGCACTGCAACTAATGAAAAACTGTTTTTT.

In its sample, this clone was seen once. The gene calls are TRBV28 and TRBJ1-1, with a possible D match to TRBD1 (5 bases). Trimming left V 5 bases short and J 2 bases short, with 18 bases between. The germline CDR1 and CDR2 sequences are MDHEN and SYDVKM. The CDR3 loop spans 16 amino acids. CDR3 sequence reads: CASSPIGGSVNTEAFF. For the CDR3, the DNA is TGTGCCAGCAGTCCGATCGGGGGTTCTGTTAACACTGAAGCTTTCTTT.

CDR3 DNA sequence: TGCAGCGGGGGAGGGGACACTGAAGCTTTCTTT. Its translation: CSGGGDTEAFF. This rearrangement joins TRBV29-1 to TRBJ1-1, with a possible D match to TRBD1 (5 bases). This CDR3 contains 11 residues. The V gene lost 7 bases and the J gene lost 3 bases, with 9 bases spanning the gap. The germline gives CDR1 SQVTM, CDR2 ANQGSEA.

This sequence joins TRBV9 and TRBJ2-7; the D gene is possibly TRBD1 (6 bases). This CDR3 is 13 amino acids long. V lost 3 bases, J lost 1 base, and 8 bases lay in between. Germline-derived CDR1 and CDR2 are SGDLS and YYNGEE. The CDR3 region is CASSAGQSYEQYF. The CDR3 DNA reads TGTGCCAGCAGCGCGGGACAATCCTACGAGCAGTACTTC.

The sample holds a few counts of this clone. This chain joins TRBV9 and TRBJ1-3; D gene unclear. This CDR3 is 15 amino acids long. CDR1 and CDR2 from the germline V gene are SGDLS and YYNGEE. Trimming took off 0 bases at V and 2 bases at J, with 9 bases between the two ends. In DNA, the CDR3 is TGTGCCAGCAGCGTAGGGGAGGTGACTGGAAACACCATATATTTT. Amino acid sequence: CASSVGEVTGNTIYF.

This clone was counted between two and nine times. The chain carries TRBV19 and TRBJ1-5; weak D call: TRBD1 (5 bases). V shed 8 bases and J shed 7 bases, with 18 bases lying between them. Germline CDR1 is LNHDA and CDR2 is SQIVND (reference sequence). The CDR3 consists of 14 residues. CDR3 in amino acids: CASCSGVNGQPQHF. The CDR3, as DNA: TGTGCCAGTTGCTCGGGGGTAAACGGGCAGCCCCAGCATTTT.

This clone was picked up a small number of times. This CDR3 is CASSGSTGTGFTEAFF. The DNA of the CDR3 is TGTGCCAGCAGTGGTTCCACCGGGACAGGGTTCACTGAAGCTTTCTTT. The V call is TRBV6-6, the J call TRBJ1-1, with TRBD1 matching 9 bases. Germline V gene data show CDR1 as MNHNY and CDR2 as SVGAGI (reference sequence). V lost 5 bases to trimming and J lost 4 bases; unmatched junction nucleotides: 11. The CDR3 covers 16 residues.

The chain combines TRBV7-2 with TRBJ2-1; D perhaps matches TRBD2 (5 bases). From germline, CDR1 is SGHTA and CDR2 FQGNSA. V gave up 5 bases and J gave up 9 bases, with 17 bases separating them. The CDR3 is 14 amino acids. Here the CDR3 DNA reads TGTGCCAGCAGCCCCATGATGGGGAGTGGTGAGCAGTTCTTC. Its protein product is CASSPMMGSGEQFF.

This clone was seen a handful of times. CDR3 residues: CASGGLAGGTNEQFF. In nucleotides, the CDR3 is TGTGCCAGTGGGGGACTAGCGGGAGGGACCAATGAGCAGTTCTTC. The chain has TRBV19 and TRBJ2-1, with TRBD2 matching 16 bases. Germline lookup yields CDR1 LNHDA and CDR2 SQIVND (reference sequence). CDR3 length: 15 amino acids. The ends lost 8 bases at V and 6 bases at J; junction bases unmatched: 4.

J is TRBJ2-6 and V is TRBV19; 12 bases line up with TRBD1. The CDR3 runs to 18 residues. Germline V gene data show CDR1 as LNHDA and CDR2 as SQIVND (reference sequence). Trimming cost V 5 bases and J 1 base; bases outside gene matches: 6. CDR3 sequence (DNA): TGTGCCAGTAGTGACCCGGGACAGGGGGCATCTGGGGCCAACGTCCTGACTTTC. This codes for CASSDPGQGASGANVLTF. The variable domain in full, with the rest retrieved from reference TRBV19 and TRBJ2-6, is DGGITQSPKYLFRKEGQNVTLSCEQNLNHDAMYWYRQDPGQGLRLIYYSQIVNDFQKGDIAEGYSVSREKKESFPLTVTSAQKNPTAFYLCASSDPGQGASGANVLTFGAGSRLTVL.

The chain links TRBV30 to TRBJ2-1; 9 nucleotides line up with TRBD1. Germline values: CDR1 GTSNPN, CDR2 SVGIG (reference sequence). This CDR3 has 13 amino acids. V was pared by 7 bases and J by 3 bases, with 4 bases of the junction left unmatched. CDR3 region: CALSGQGYNEQFF. The CDR3 DNA reads TGTGCCTTGTCGGGACAGGGCTACAATGAGCAGTTCTTC.

In this sample, this clone turned up a few times. The rearrangement links TRBV7-2 to TRBJ1-3; 7 bases are a match to TRBD1. Germline loops: CDR1 SGHTA, CDR2 FQGNSA. V shed 5 bases and J 0 bases; nucleotides not matched to a gene: 4. CDR3 length: 15 amino acids. The DNA for the CDR3 is TGTGCCAGCAGCCCACAGGGGCCCTCTGGAAACACCATATATTTT. It specifies CASSPQGPSGNTIYF. The variable domain in full, completed from reference TRBV7-2 and TRBJ1-3, reads GAGVSQSPSNKVTEKGKDVELRCDPISGHTALYWYRQSLGQGLEFLIYFQGNSAPDKSGLPSDRFSAERTGGSVSTLTIQRTQQEDSAVYLCASSPQGPSGNTIYFGEGSWLTVV.

This chain links TRBV6-6 with TRBJ1-2, with D tentatively TRBD1 (5 bases). The CDR3 is 15 residues long. With 7 bases removed from V and 6 bases from J, the gap between germline ends came to 21 bases. Germline values: CDR1 MNHNY, CDR2 SVGAGI (reference sequence). As DNA, the CDR3 is TGTGCCAGCACCGATTCTTGGGCAGGGCCGGATGGCTACACCTTC. This sequence encodes CASTDSWAGPDGYTF.

V usage is TRBV19 and J usage is TRBJ2-3, with 7 bases aligning to TRBD2. V shed 6 bases and J 0 bases; nucleotides not matched to a gene: 9. The CDR3 is 16 residues long. Germline-derived CDR1 and CDR2 are LNHDA and SQIVND (reference sequence). The DNA of the CDR3 is TGTGCCAGTAGCTCAGGCGGGGGACCTAGCACAGATACGCAGTATTTT. Its translation: CASSSGGGPSTDTQYF.

Only a few counts were recorded for this clone. The J gene is TRBJ1-4, the V gene TRBV5-1; D ambiguous. Between the trimmed V and J ends, which lost 2 bases and 0 bases, there was a span of 11 bases. The CDR3 sequence is 16 residues long. Germline lookup yields CDR1 SGHRS and CDR2 YFSETQ. The CDR3 sequence: CASSFEDGATNEKLFF. The DNA of the CDR3 is TGCGCCAGCAGCTTTGAGGATGGAGCAACTAATGAAAAACTGTTTTTT.